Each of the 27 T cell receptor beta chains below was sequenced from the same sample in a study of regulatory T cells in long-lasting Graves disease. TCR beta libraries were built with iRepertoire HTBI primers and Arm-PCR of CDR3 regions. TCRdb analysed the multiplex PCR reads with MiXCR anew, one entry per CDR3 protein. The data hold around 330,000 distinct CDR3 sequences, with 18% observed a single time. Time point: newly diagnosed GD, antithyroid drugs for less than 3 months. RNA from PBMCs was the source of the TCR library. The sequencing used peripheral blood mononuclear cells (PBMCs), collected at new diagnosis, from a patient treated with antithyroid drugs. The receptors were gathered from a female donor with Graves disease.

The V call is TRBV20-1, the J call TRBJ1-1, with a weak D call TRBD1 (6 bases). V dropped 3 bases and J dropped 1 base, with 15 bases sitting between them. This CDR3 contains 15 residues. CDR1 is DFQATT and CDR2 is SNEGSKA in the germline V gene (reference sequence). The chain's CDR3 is CSASLMGRGNTEAFF. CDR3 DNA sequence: TGCAGTGCTAGTCTAATGGGCAGGGGGAACACTGAAGCTTTCTTT.

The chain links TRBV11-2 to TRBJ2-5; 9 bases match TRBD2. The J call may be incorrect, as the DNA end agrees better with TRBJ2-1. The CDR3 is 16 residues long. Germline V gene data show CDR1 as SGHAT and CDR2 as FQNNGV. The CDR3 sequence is CASSSYSSGNFNEQFF. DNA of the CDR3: TGTGCCAGCAGCTCCTATTCTAGCGGGAACTTCAATGAGCAGTTCTTC.

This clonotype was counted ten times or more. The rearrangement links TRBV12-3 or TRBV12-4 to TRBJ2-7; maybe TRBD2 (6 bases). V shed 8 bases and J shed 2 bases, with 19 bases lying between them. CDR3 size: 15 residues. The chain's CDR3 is CASRLMGRGPYEQYF. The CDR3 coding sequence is TGTGCCAGCCGATTAATGGGGCGGGGTCCCTACGAGCAGTACTTC.

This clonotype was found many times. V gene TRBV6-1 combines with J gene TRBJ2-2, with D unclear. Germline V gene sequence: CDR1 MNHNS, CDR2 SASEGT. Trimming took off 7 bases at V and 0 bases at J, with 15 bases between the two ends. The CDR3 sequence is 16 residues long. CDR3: CASTKMVGANTGELFF. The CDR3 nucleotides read TGTGCCAGCACCAAAATGGTGGGTGCGAACACCGGGGAGCTGTTTTTT.

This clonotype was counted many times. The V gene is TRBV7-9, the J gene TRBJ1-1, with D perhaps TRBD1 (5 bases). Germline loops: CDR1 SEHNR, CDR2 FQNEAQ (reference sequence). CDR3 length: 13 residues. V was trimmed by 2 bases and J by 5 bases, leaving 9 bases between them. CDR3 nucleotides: TGTGCCAGCAGCTTAACGGAGGGGACTGAAGCTTTCTTT. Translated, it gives CASSLTEGTEAFF.

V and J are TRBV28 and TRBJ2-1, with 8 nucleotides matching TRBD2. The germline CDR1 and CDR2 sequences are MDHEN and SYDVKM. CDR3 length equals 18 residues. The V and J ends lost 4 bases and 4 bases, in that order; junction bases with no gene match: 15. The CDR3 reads CASSSRTMASGPYNEQFF. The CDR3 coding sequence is TGTGCCAGCAGTTCGAGGACTATGGCTAGCGGGCCTTACAATGAGCAGTTCTTC.

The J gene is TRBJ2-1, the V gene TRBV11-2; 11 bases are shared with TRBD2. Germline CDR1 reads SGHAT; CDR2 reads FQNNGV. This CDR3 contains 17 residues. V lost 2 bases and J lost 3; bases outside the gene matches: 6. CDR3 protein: CASSLKTSGTFYNEQFF. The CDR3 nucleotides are TGTGCCAGCAGCTTAAAGACTAGCGGGACCTTCTACAATGAGCAGTTCTTC.

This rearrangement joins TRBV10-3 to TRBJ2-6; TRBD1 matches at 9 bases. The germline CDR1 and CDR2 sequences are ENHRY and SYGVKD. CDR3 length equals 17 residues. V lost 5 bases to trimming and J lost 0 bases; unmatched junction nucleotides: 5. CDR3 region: CAISRTGVGSGANVLTF. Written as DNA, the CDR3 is TGTGCCATCAGTAGGACAGGGGTAGGCTCTGGGGCCAACGTCCTGACTTTC.

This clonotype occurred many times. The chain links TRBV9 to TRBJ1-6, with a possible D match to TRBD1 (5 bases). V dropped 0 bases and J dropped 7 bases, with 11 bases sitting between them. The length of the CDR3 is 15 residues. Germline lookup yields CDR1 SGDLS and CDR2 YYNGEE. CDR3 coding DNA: TGTGCCAGCAGCGTAGGTCCAGGGTCGAATTCACCCCTCCACTTT. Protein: CASSVGPGSNSPLHF.

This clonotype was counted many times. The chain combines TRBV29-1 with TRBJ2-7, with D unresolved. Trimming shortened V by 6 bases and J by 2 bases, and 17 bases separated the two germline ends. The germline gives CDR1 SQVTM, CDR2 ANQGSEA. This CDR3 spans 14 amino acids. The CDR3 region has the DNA TGCAGCGTCGCCCCCAGAGGACCACCCTACGAGCAGTACTTC. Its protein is CSVAPRGPPYEQYF.

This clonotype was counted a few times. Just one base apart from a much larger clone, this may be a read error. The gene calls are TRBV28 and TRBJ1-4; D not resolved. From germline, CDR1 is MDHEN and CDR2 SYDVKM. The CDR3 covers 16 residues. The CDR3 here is CASGLRTEATNEKLFF. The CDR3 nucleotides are TGTGCCAGCGGTTTACGGACGGAGGCAACTAATGAAAAACTGTTTTTT.

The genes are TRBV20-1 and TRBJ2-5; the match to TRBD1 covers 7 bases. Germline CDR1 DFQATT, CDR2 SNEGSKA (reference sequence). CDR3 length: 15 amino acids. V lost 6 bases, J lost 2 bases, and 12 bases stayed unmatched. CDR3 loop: CSAADPFRGQETQYF. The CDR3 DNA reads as TGCAGTGCCGCTGACCCGTTCAGGGGGCAAGAGACCCAGTACTTC.

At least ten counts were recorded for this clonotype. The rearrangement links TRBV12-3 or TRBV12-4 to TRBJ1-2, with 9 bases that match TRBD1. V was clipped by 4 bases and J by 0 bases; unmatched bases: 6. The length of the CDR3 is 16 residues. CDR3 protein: CASSSGTGQSNYGYTF. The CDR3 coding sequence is TGTGCCAGCAGTTCTGGGACAGGGCAATCTAACTATGGCTACACCTTC.

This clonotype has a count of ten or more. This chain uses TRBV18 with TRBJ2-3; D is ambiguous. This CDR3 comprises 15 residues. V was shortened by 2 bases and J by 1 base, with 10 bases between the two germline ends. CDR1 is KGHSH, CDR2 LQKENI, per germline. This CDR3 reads CASSPISTGTDTQYF. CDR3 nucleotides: TGTGCCAGCTCACCAATTAGTACAGGCACAGATACGCAGTATTTT.

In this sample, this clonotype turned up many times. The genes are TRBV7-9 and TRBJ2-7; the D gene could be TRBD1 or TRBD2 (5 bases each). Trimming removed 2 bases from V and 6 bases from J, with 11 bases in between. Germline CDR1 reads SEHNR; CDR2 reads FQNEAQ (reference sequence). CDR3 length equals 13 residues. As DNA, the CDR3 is TGTGCCAGCAGCTTAATTCGGGACGCCGAGCAGTACTTC. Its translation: CASSLIRDAEQYF.

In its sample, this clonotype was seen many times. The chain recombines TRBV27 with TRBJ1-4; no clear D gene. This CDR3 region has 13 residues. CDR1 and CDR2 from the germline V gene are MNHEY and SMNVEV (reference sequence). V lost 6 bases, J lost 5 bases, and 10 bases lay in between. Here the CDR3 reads CASRSHSNEKLFF. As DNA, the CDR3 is TGTGCCAGCAGATCACATTCAAATGAAAAACTGTTTTTT.

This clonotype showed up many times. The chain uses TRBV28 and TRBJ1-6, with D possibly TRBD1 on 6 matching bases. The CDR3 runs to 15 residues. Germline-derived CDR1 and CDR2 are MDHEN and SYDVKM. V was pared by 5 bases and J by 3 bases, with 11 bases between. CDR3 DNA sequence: TGTGCCAGCAGTACTCGACAGGTCTATAATTCACCCCTCCACTTT. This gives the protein CASSTRQVYNSPLHF.

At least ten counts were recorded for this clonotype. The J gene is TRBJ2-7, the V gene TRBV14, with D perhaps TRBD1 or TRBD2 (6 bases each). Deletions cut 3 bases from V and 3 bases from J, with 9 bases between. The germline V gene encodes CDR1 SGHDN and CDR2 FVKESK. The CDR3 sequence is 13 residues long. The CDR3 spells CASSHGGGYEQYF. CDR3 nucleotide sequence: TGTGCCAGCAGCCACGGGGGCGGCTACGAGCAGTACTTC.

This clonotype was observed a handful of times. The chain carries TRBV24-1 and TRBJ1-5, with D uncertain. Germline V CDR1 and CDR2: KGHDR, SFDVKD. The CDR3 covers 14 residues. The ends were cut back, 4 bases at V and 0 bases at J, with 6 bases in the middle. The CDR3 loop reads CATSESYSNQPQHF. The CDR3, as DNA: TGTGCCACCAGTGAGAGTTATAGCAATCAGCCCCAGCATTTT.

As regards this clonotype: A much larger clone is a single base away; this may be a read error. CDR3 coding DNA: TGTGCCAGCGGTTACTCGTGGGGTGATGAGCAGTTCTTC. Translation gives CASGYSWGDEQFF. The gene calls are TRBV6-5 and TRBJ2-1, with unresolved D. The CDR3 covers 13 residues. Germline assignment: CDR1 MNHEY and CDR2 SVGAGI.

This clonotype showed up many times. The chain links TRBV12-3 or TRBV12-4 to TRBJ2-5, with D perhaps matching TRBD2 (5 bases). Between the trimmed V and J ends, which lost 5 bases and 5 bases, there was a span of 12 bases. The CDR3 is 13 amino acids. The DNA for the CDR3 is TGTGCCAGCAGTAGATTAGCGAAGGAGACCCAGTACTTC. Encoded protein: CASSRLAKETQYF.

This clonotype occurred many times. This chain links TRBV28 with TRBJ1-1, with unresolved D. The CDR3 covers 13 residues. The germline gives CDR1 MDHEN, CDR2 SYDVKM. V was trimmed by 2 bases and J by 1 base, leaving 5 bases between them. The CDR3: CASSLIGNTEAFF. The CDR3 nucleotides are TGTGCCAGCAGTTTAATCGGGAACACTGAAGCTTTCTTT.

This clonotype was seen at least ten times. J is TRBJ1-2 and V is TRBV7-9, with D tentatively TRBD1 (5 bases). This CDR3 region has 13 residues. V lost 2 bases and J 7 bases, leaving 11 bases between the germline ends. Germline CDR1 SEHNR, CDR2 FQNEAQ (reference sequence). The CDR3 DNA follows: TGTGCCAGCAGCTTAAACAGGCGGAGTGGCTACACCTTC. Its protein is CASSLNRRSGYTF. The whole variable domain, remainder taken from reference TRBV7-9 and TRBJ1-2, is DTGVSQNPRHKITKRGQNVTFRCDPISEHNRLYWYRQTLGQGPEFLTYFQNEAQLEKSRLLSDRFSAERPKGSFSTLEIQRTEQGDSAMYLCASSLNRRSGYTFGSGTRLTVV.

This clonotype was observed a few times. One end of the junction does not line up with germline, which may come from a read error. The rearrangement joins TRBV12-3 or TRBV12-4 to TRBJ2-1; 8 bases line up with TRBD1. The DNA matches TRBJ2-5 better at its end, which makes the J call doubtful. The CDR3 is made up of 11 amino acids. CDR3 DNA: TGTGCCGGCAGTTCGACAGGGGCCCAGTACTTC. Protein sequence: CAGSSTGAQYF.

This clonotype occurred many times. The CDR3 reads CASSFDRSSYEQYF. In DNA, the CDR3 is TGTGCCAGCAGCTTCGACAGGAGCTCCTACGAGCAGTACTTC. The rearrangement uses TRBV19 and TRBJ2-7, with D tentatively TRBD1 (6 bases). This CDR3 has 14 amino acids. CDR1 and CDR2 from the germline V gene are LNHDA and SQIVND (reference sequence). Trimming took 9 bases from V and 0 from J, leaving 15 bases between them.

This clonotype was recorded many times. This CDR3 is CASSFAVQYEQYF. The CDR3 DNA follows: TGTGCCAGCAGTTTCGCAGTACAATACGAGCAGTACTTC. V and J are TRBV28 and TRBJ2-7; D gene unclear. Germline CDR1 MDHEN, CDR2 SYDVKM. CDR3 length equals 13 residues. V was trimmed by 3 bases and J by 4 bases, leaving 10 bases between them.

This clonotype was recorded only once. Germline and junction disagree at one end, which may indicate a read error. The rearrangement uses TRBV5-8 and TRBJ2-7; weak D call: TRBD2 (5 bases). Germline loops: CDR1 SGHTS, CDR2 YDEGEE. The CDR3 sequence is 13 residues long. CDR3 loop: CASSIDYSSEQYF. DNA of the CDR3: TGTGCCAGCAGCATCGACTATTCCTCCGAGCAGTACTTC. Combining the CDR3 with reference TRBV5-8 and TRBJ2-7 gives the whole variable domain EAGVTQSPTHLIKTRGQQATLRCSPISGHTSVYWYQQALGLGLQFLLWYDEGEERNRGNFPPRFSGRQFPNYSSELNVNALELEDSALYLCASSIDYSSEQYFGPGTRLTVT.